This entry lists 17 T cell receptor beta chains sequenced from one sample in a study of cytomegalovirus exposure and HLA in healthy donors. The PCR was carried out with 60 Vbeta primers and 13 Jbeta primers. Here immunoSEQ multiplex PCR was the method, and the copy in TCRdb shows in-frame clones only, minus some. The table records approximately 100,000 clones, about 80% of them present only once. Sequencing was done on a sample of PBMCs. These receptors were taken from a woman between 45 and 60 years old in good health and CMV-seropositive.

The rearrangement joins TRBV10-3 to TRBJ1-4, with a possible D match to TRBD1 (5 bases). CDR3 length equals 14 residues. Germline loops: CDR1 ENHRY, CDR2 SYGVKD. In DNA, the CDR3 is TGTGTCACCCGCCAACCGGGGGAAGGGGAAAAACTGTTTTTT. Encoded protein: CVTRQPGEGEKLFF.

J is TRBJ2-1 and V is TRBV7-9; the D is unclear. Germline V gene data show CDR1 as SEHNR and CDR2 as FQNEAQ (reference sequence). The CDR3 covers 14 residues. V lost 1 base to trimming and J lost 1 base, with 5 bases between them. The CDR3 DNA is TGTGCCAGCAGCTTAGTCGGGTCCTACAATGAGCAGTTCTTC. Encoded protein: CASSLVGSYNEQFF.

The genes are TRBV29-1 and TRBJ2-5; perhaps TRBD1 as D (5 bases). V lost 1 base, J lost 2 bases, and 11 bases lay in between. Germline V gene data show CDR1 as SQVTM and CDR2 as ANQGSEA. The CDR3 has 14 residues. This CDR3 is CSVEGLTAQETQYF. The CDR3 bases are TGCAGCGTTGAAGGGCTGACAGCTCAAGAGACCCAGTACTTC.

J is TRBJ1-2 and V is TRBV2, with 7 bases fitting TRBD1. The CDR3 extends over 13 amino acids. The trim removed 3 bases at V and 4 bases at J, leaving 2 bases unmatched. The V gene's germline CDR1 is SNHLY and CDR2 FYNNEI. In DNA, the CDR3 is TGTGCCAGCAGTGAGACAGGGCTCTATGGCTACACCTTC. Translation gives CASSETGLYGYTF.

This rearrangement joins TRBV25-1 to TRBJ1-1; maybe TRBD1 (6 bases). The CDR3 is made up of 13 amino acids. Germline CDR1 MGHDK, CDR2 SYGVNS. Trimming stripped 5 bases from V and 7 bases from J, with 14 bases between. CDR3: CASSSPQGIEAFF. CDR3 coding DNA: TGTGCCAGCAGTAGCCCCCAGGGGATTGAAGCTTTCTTT.

In its sample, this clone was seen once. For the CDR3, the DNA is TGTGCCAGCAGCCAAACCTACAATGAGCAGTTCTTC. Translating it yields CASSQTYNEQFF. The chain couples TRBV9 to TRBJ2-1; D gene unclear. V was cut by 4 bases and J by 2 bases, with 4 bases left in between. CDR1 and CDR2 (germline): SGDLS, YYNGEE. CDR3 length: 12 amino acids. The whole variable domain, remainder taken from reference TRBV9 and TRBJ2-1, is DSGVTQTPKHLITATGQRVTLRCSPRSGDLSVYWYQQSLDQGLQFLIQYYNGEERAKGNILERFSAQQFPDLHSELNLSSLELGDSALYFCASSQTYNEQFFGPGTRLTVL.

The chain links TRBV2 to TRBJ2-7, with 9 nucleotides matching TRBD2. Germline CDR1 is SNHLY and CDR2 is FYNNEI. The CDR3 extends over 13 amino acids. V lost 4 bases, J lost 2 bases, and 0 bases stayed unmatched. The CDR3 protein is CASSGLAAYEQYF. The CDR3 nucleotides are TGTGCCAGCAGTGGACTAGCGGCCTACGAGCAGTACTTC.

This clone was counted between two and nine times. The chain couples TRBV19 to TRBJ1-5; 10 bases are a match to TRBD1. This CDR3 spans 14 amino acids. V was pared by 6 bases and J by 5 bases, with 4 bases of the junction left unmatched. Germline-derived CDR1 and CDR2 are LNHDA and SQIVND (reference sequence). In DNA, the CDR3 is TGTGCCAGTAGGAGGACAGGGGGAGATCAGCCCCAGCATTTT. Translating gives CASRRTGGDQPQHF.

The genes are TRBV5-1 and TRBJ2-1; 13 bases map to TRBD2. The V gene end was trimmed by 4 bases and the J gene end by 7 bases; junction bases not matched to a gene: 5. The CDR3 totals 15 residues. The germline V gene encodes CDR1 SGHRS and CDR2 YFSETQ. As DNA, the CDR3 is TGCGCCAGCAGCCGGACTAGCGGGAGACGTAATGAGCAGTTCTTC. Residues: CASSRTSGRRNEQFF.

This clone was recorded once. V and J are TRBV9 and TRBJ2-1; D remains ambiguous. The V end lost 0 bases, the J end lost 2 bases, and 21 bases lay between the germline ends. The CDR3 contains 19 residues. Per germline, CDR1 SGDLS and CDR2 YYNGEE. The DNA for the CDR3 is TGTGCCAGCAGCGTAGACGCAAACCGCCGTATGTCGGCCTACAATGAGCAGTTCTTC. Residues: CASSVDANRRMSAYNEQFF.

The V and J genes are TRBV5-4 and TRBJ2-2, with D possibly matching TRBD1 (5 bases). V dropped 0 bases and J dropped 3 bases, with 9 bases sitting between them. Germline-derived CDR1 and CDR2 are SGHNT and YYREEE (reference sequence). The CDR3 runs to 15 residues. The CDR3 nucleotides read TGTGCCAGCAGCTTGGCAGGGTTGGACACCGGGGAGCTGTTTTTT. Translating it yields CASSLAGLDTGELFF.

The chain employs TRBV10-1 and TRBJ1-4, with a tentative D call TRBD1 (5 bases). Germline V gene data show CDR1 as WNHNN and CDR2 as SYGVQD (reference sequence). The germline V and J ends were trimmed by 0 bases and 0 bases, with 14 bases remaining between them. The CDR3 has 18 residues. CDR3 sequence reads: CASSESTGHPATNEKLFF. The CDR3 coding sequence is TGCGCCAGCAGTGAGTCGACCGGACACCCGGCAACTAATGAAAAACTGTTTTTT.

The chain has TRBV19 and TRBJ1-5, with D possibly being TRBD1 (6 bases). Looked up from germline, CDR1 is LNHDA and CDR2 is SQIVND (reference sequence). The CDR3 is 14 residues long. The germline V and J ends were trimmed by 7 bases and 0 bases, with 10 bases remaining between them. The DNA for the CDR3 is TGTGCCAGTAATACAGGGTCTAGCAATCAGCCCCAGCATTTT. Translating it yields CASNTGSSNQPQHF. Full variable domain (rest looked up from reference TRBV19 and TRBJ1-5): DGGITQSPKYLFRKEGQNVTLSCEQNLNHDAMYWYRQDPGQGLRLIYYSQIVNDFQKGDIAEGYSVSREKKESFPLTVTSAQKNPTAFYLCASNTGSSNQPQHFGDGTRLSIL.

The count of this clone is one. This chain connects TRBV9 to TRBJ2-1, with D maybe TRBD2 (6 bases). The V end lost 2 bases, the J end lost 8 bases, and 17 bases lay between the germline ends. The CDR3 has 15 residues. Germline V lookup: CDR1 SGDLS, CDR2 YYNGEE. The CDR3 nucleotides are TGTGCCAGCAGCGTCGGGACTTCGCGAGCGGATGAGCAGTTCTTC. Encoded protein: CASSVGTSRADEQFF.

This clone occurred once. The rearrangement joins TRBV18 to TRBJ2-7; D not certain. This CDR3 comprises 12 residues. CDR1 and CDR2 (germline): KGHSH, LQKENI. Trimming removed 5 bases at V and 9 bases at J, with 14 bases between. The chain's CDR3 is CASSASTEAQYF. DNA of the CDR3: TGTGCCAGCTCAGCCAGTACTGAGGCGCAGTACTTC. The whole variable domain, filled in from reference TRBV18 and TRBJ2-7, reads NAGVMQNPRHLVRRRGQEARLRCSPMKGHSHVYWYRQLPEEGLKFMVYLQKENIIDESGMPKERFSAEFPKEGPSILRIQQVVRGDSAAYFCASSASTEAQYFGPGTRLTVT.

This clone was observed a few times. The chain has TRBV7-2 and TRBJ1-2; the match to TRBD1 covers 7 bases. The germline V gene encodes CDR1 SGHTA and CDR2 FQGNSA. With V trimmed by 5 bases and J by 8 bases, 20 bases remained unmatched. The CDR3 length is 17 residues. DNA of the CDR3: TGTGCCAGCAGCGGGCCCCGGGGAAGACAGGGAGTGAGCGGCTACACCTTC. Its translation: CASSGPRGRQGVSGYTF.

Comments on this clone: Germline and junction disagree at one end, which may indicate a read error. Other nucleotide sequences in the sample specify the same CDR3. The rearrangement links TRBV15 to TRBJ2-5; D call uncertain. This CDR3 is built from 12 residues. Germline CDR1 and CDR2: LNHNV and YYDKDF (reference sequence). For the CDR3, the DNA is TGTGCCACCAGTAGAGCAGAAGAGACCCAGTACTTC. It yields the protein CATSRAEETQYF.